A single sample is the source of the 5 T cell receptor beta chains below, sequenced in a study of T cells after yellow fever vaccination. Each CDR3 protein is one row after TCRdb ran MiXCR on the 5' RACE reads. The table lists roughly 120,000 distinct CDR3 sequences, 7% to 8.5% of them singletons. The sequenced sample was CD8+ T cells sorted from PBMCs, obtained 45 days after the yellow fever booster vaccination. These receptors were obtained from a man aged 25 to 40 who received the YFV17D yellow fever vaccine.

This clonotype was seen many times. The chain uses TRBV6-1 and TRBJ2-2, with D perhaps matching TRBD1 (6 bases). Germline V CDR1 and CDR2: MNHNS, SASEGT. Trimming removed 6 bases at V and 3 bases at J, with 14 bases between. The CDR3 is 15 residues long. CDR3 in amino acids: CASSEQGIYTGELFF. The CDR3, as DNA: TGTGCCAGCAGCGAACAGGGAATTTACACCGGGGAGCTGTTTTTT.

This clonotype was detected ten times or more. The rearrangement links TRBV7-8 to TRBJ2-1, with D perhaps TRBD2 (6 bases). Between the trimmed V and J ends, which lost 1 base and 2 bases, there was a span of 6 bases. The CDR3 extends over 14 amino acids. The germline CDR1 and CDR2 sequences are SGHVS and FQNEAQ. The chain's CDR3 is CASSLGGTYNEQFF. Here the CDR3 DNA reads TGTGCCAGCAGCTTAGGCGGGACCTACAATGAGCAGTTCTTC.

The J gene is TRBJ2-7, the V gene TRBV5-6, with 10 nucleotides matching TRBD1. CDR3 length equals 14 residues. V lost 5 bases, J lost 3 bases, and 5 bases stayed unmatched. Per the germline V gene, CDR1 is SGHDT and CDR2 is YYEEEE. CDR3 protein: CASRGTGEIYEQYF. The CDR3 coding sequence is TGTGCCAGCAGGGGGACAGGGGAGATCTACGAGCAGTACTTC.

Notes on this clonotype: The CDR3 does not close with the conserved phenylalanine or tryptophan, likely indicating a read error. The CDR3 region has the DNA TGTGCCAGCAGTTTAGAACCCAGCGGGAGCACAGATACGCAGTATTAT. It translates to CASSLEPSGSTDTQYY. This chain connects TRBV12-3 or TRBV12-4 to TRBJ2-3, with a weak D call TRBD2 (6 bases). Deletions cut 1 base from V and 0 bases from J, with 11 bases between. The CDR3 sequence is 16 residues long.

This clonotype has at least ten counts. DNA of the CDR3: TGTGCCAGCAGTCCCCTTCCCGACACCTATGGCTACACCTTC. This translates into CASSPLPDTYGYTF. The V gene is TRBV27, the J gene TRBJ1-2; D gene ambiguous. The CDR3 runs 14 residues. V was pared by 5 bases and J by 4 bases, with 14 bases between. The V gene's germline CDR1 is MNHEY and CDR2 SMNVEV (reference sequence).